Below are 3 T cell receptor beta chains sequenced from a single sample in a study of metastatic and nonmetastatic thyroid tumors (dated by TCRdb to about 2020). Receptor libraries were prepared by PCR. These reads were obtained on an Illumina HiSeq 4000. TCRdb passed the public sequencing reads through fastp at Q25 and MiXCR, retaining productive beta sequences. Here the sample has over 40,000 clones; around 10% occur a single time. Of the sample, less than 25% is held by the ten largest clones. No treatment had been received by any patient before thyroid surgery. The specimen was blood. The receptor source for this set is a female donor with papillary thyroid cancer or a benign thyroid nodule (not recorded which). Some clones in this sample may be carry-over from other donors' samples.

In this sample, this clone turned up many times. The V call is TRBV21-1, the J call TRBJ2-2; the D segment call TRBD2 is taken from the table without a DNA check. TRBV21-1 represents a pseudogene. This CDR3 region has 19 residues. CDR3 in DNA: TGTGCCAGCAGCAGAGGCACATTGGCTAGCGGTTCGAACACCGGGGAGCTGTTTTTT. Amino acid sequence: CASSRGTLASGSNTGELFF.

This clone was observed at least ten times. This chain links TRBV7-2 with TRBJ2-1; tentative D call: TRBD1 (6 bases). The CDR3 is made up of 12 amino acids. V lost 5 bases and J lost 8, with 10 bases in between. Germline V lookup: CDR1 SGHTA, CDR2 FQGNSA. The CDR3 is CASSRGLDEQFF. CDR3 DNA sequence: TGTGCCAGCAGCAGGGGGTTGGATGAGCAGTTCTTC.

This clone was detected many times. V usage is TRBV6-1 and J usage is TRBJ1-2; TRBD1 matches 8 bases. The V segment lost 5 bases and the J segment 2 bases; nucleotides outside the gene matches: 7. This CDR3 is 15 amino acids long. Germline values: CDR1 MNHNS, CDR2 SASEGT. CDR3 DNA: TGTGCCAGCAGTTCTTCAGGGGGCGCAAACTATGGCTACACCTTC. It yields the protein CASSSSGGANYGYTF.